This TCR beta chain was recovered during a study of response to subunit inactivated influenza vaccine. This clonotype was detected a few times. One entry per CDR3 protein results from TCRdb running MiXCR on the RT-PCR reads. The table lists about 540,000 distinct CDR3 sequences, roughly a quarter of them singletons. J lost 5 bases, V lost 6 bases, and 6 bases had no gene match. This CDR3 is built from 14 residues. Germline-derived CDR1 and CDR2 are SEHNR and FQNEAQ (reference sequence). These data are also associated with another study on T cells expressing NK-cell markers. That source adds: As the method of synthesis, 5'RACE template switching with UMIs yielded TCR beta cDNA. Dominant NKG2C+ clonotypes in about six donors made up about 1.0-7.5% of CD8+ T cells.

V gene TRBV7-9 combines with J gene TRBJ1-4, with TRBD1 matching over 7 bases. The sequences come from CD4+ T cells sorted from PBMCs, collected less than 13 days after vaccination. This TCR was recovered from a man aged 45-65 years who received an inactivated influenza vaccine. For the CDR3, the DNA is TGTGCCAGCAGTTTCGACAGGGTAAATGAAAAACTGTTTTTT. Protein: CASSFDRVNEKLFF.